A single sample gave rise to the 24 T cell receptor beta chains below, sequenced in a study of blood T cell repertoires in COVID-19. Profiling relied on immunoSEQ multiplex PCR, and the TCRdb table lists in-frame clones only, not all of them. The table includes under 80,000 clones, 75% to 90% detected once. The sequenced sample consisted of peripheral blood. Receptor source: a human donor in a cohort sampled during active COVID-19.

CDR3 DNA: TGCGCCAGCAGCCAAGTAATGAGGAACCCCTCCTACGAGCAGTACTTC. This codes for CASSQVMRNPSYEQYF. This chain joins TRBV4-3 and TRBJ2-7, with D unresolved. V was cut by 1 base and J by 0 bases, with 13 bases left in between. The germline V gene encodes CDR1 LGHNA and CDR2 YSLEER. The CDR3 contains 16 residues.

This clone was found once. V and J are TRBV7-9 and TRBJ2-1, with TRBD1 matching 8 bases. V gave up 5 bases and J gave up 7 bases; unmatched junction bases: 10. The CDR3 is 15 residues long. CDR1 and CDR2 from the germline V gene are SEHNR and FQNEAQ (reference sequence). The CDR3, as DNA: TGTGCCAGCAGCCCTCAGGGGGCCGCTAGAAATGAGCAGTTCTTC. It codes for CASSPQGAARNEQFF.

The chain employs TRBV19 and TRBJ2-4; possibly TRBD1 for D (6 bases). The CDR3 covers 14 residues. Germline CDR1 reads LNHDA; CDR2 reads SQIVND (reference sequence). V was cut by 5 bases and J by 6 bases, with 14 bases left in between. CDR3 nucleotides: TGTGCCAGTAGTCCGCGACAGGACGGAAACATTCAGTACTTC. It codes for CASSPRQDGNIQYF.

The chain couples TRBV18 to TRBJ2-1, with D maybe TRBD2 (5 bases). CDR1 is KGHSH, CDR2 LQKENI, per germline. V gave up 3 bases and J gave up 8 bases, with 14 bases separating them. This CDR3 region has 14 residues. CDR3 coding DNA: TGTGCCAGCTCACCCTGGGGTTCGGAGGATGAGCAGTTCTTC. It yields the protein CASSPWGSEDEQFF.

The chain carries TRBV5-1 and TRBJ2-7; TRBD1 matches 10 bases. Losses at the gene ends were 0 bases for V and 3 bases for J; bases not matched to a gene: 12. The germline gives CDR1 SGHRS, CDR2 YFSETQ. This CDR3 comprises 18 residues. CDR3 nucleotide sequence: TGCGCCAGCAGCTTGGCCGGGACAGGGGCGTACATAAACTACGAGCAGTACTTC. Residues: CASSLAGTGAYINYEQYF.

V usage is TRBV11-2 and J usage is TRBJ2-7, with TRBD2 matching 12 bases. The CDR3 loop spans 15 amino acids. CDR1 is SGHAT and CDR2 is FQNNGV in the germline V gene. The V gene end was trimmed by 3 bases and the J gene end by 4 bases; junction bases not matched to a gene: 4. Here the CDR3 reads CASSFLAGGPYEQYF. CDR3 sequence (DNA): TGTGCCAGCAGCTTTCTAGCGGGAGGGCCTTACGAGCAGTACTTC.

The rearrangement uses TRBV2 and TRBJ1-6; possibly TRBD1 for D (6 bases). The CDR3 is 14 residues long. V gave up 7 bases and J gave up 7 bases, with 14 bases separating them. Per the germline V gene, CDR1 is SNHLY and CDR2 is FYNNEI. The CDR3 here is CASISTGTNSPLHF. CDR3 sequence (DNA): TGTGCCAGCATCTCGACAGGAACAAATTCACCCCTCCACTTT.

The chain links TRBV7-9 to TRBJ1-2, with 7 positions matching TRBD1. This CDR3 has 15 amino acids. Unmatched junction bases numbered 6, after V lost 1 base and J lost 4 bases. The germline CDR1 and CDR2 sequences are SEHNR and FQNEAQ (reference sequence). This CDR3 reads CASSLGQGVSYGYTF. The CDR3, as DNA: TGTGCCAGCAGCTTAGGGCAGGGGGTTTCCTATGGCTACACCTTC.

Written as DNA, the CDR3 is TGCGCCAGCAGCTTGGTAAGTCAGGGCCGGAACACTGAAGCTTTCTTT. It translates to CASSLVSQGRNTEAFF. The V and J genes are TRBV5-1 and TRBJ1-1; TRBD1 might be the D (5 bases). The CDR3 covers 16 residues. The germline V gene has CDR1 SGHRS and CDR2 YFSETQ. Trimming cost V 0 bases and J 1 base, with 13 bases left between them.

J is TRBJ1-5 and V is TRBV18, with 7 positions matching TRBD1. The V gene's germline CDR1 is KGHSH and CDR2 LQKENI. The V segment lost 5 bases and the J segment 7 bases; nucleotides outside the gene matches: 14. The CDR3 has 16 residues. CDR3 in DNA: TGTGCCAGCTCAGAGGAGAGGGGGCAGTTGGGCCAGCCCCAGCATTTT. Encoded protein: CASSEERGQLGQPQHF.

The chain joins TRBV5-1 to TRBJ2-1; D is possibly TRBD2 (5 bases). Germline V gene lookup returns CDR1 SGHRS and CDR2 YFSETQ. The CDR3 runs 11 residues. The V gene lost 3 bases and the J gene lost 10 bases, with 8 bases spanning the gap. The CDR3 DNA is TGCGCCAGCAGCTCACTAGAGGAGCAGTTCTTC. Translated: CASSSLEEQFF.

V is TRBV7-2 and J is TRBJ2-7, with TRBD2 matching over 10 bases. V was clipped by 2 bases and J by 7 bases; unmatched bases: 14. Germline V gives CDR1 SGHTA, CDR2 FQGNSA. There are 17 residues in the CDR3. Here the CDR3 reads CASSLRVAGGINWEQYF. DNA for the CDR3: TGTGCCAGCAGCTTAAGGGTAGCGGGAGGAATTAATTGGGAGCAGTACTTC.

The chain employs TRBV6-6 and TRBJ2-1; D may be TRBD2 (5 bases). The V gene lost 6 bases and the J gene lost 2 bases, with 14 bases spanning the gap. Germline CDR1 is MNHNY and CDR2 is SVGAGI (reference sequence). The length of the CDR3 is 15 residues. The DNA of the CDR3 is TGTGCCAGCAGCCCGACGAGGGCCCCCTACAATGAGCAGTTCTTC. This gives the protein CASSPTRAPYNEQFF.

This chain joins TRBV7-2 and TRBJ1-3; 7 nucleotides line up with TRBD1. Germline trimming cut 4 bases from V and 0 bases from J; bases unmatched to any gene: 9. The CDR3 totals 17 residues. The V gene's germline CDR1 is SGHTA and CDR2 FQGNSA. Here the CDR3 reads CASSSGPGQSSGNTIYF. The CDR3, as DNA: TGTGCCAGCAGCTCGGGACCGGGACAGAGCTCTGGAAACACCATATATTTT.

This chain connects TRBV27 to TRBJ2-1, with 11 bases fitting TRBD1. Unmatched junction bases numbered 9, after V lost 6 bases and J lost 5 bases. This CDR3 spans 16 amino acids. CDR1 is MNHEY and CDR2 is SMNVEV in the germline V gene (reference sequence). The CDR3 DNA follows: TGTGCCAGCAGCCCGCTCGGGACAGGGGGTAACAATGAGCAGTTCTTC. Encoded protein: CASSPLGTGGNNEQFF.

CDR3 protein: CASSSDRRSFYEQYF. CDR3 DNA: TGTGCCAGCAGCTCCGACAGGCGAAGCTTCTACGAGCAGTACTTC. The chain carries TRBV6-5 and TRBJ2-7; D may be TRBD1 (6 bases). The CDR3 extends over 15 amino acids. CDR1 is MNHEY, CDR2 SVGAGI, per germline. V gave up 6 bases and J gave up 3 bases, with 18 bases separating them.

The rearrangement links TRBV9 to TRBJ2-1; the D gene is possibly TRBD1 (7 bases). Germline CDR1 reads SGDLS; CDR2 reads YYNGEE. V was pared by 6 bases and J by 1 base, with 11 bases between. This CDR3 region has 14 residues. The chain's CDR3 is CASTPGGSYNEQFF. The CDR3, as DNA: TGTGCCAGCACCCCAGGGGGGTCCTACAATGAGCAGTTCTTC. The full variable domain, with the rest looked up from reference TRBV9 and TRBJ2-1, is DSGVTQTPKHLITATGQRVTLRCSPRSGDLSVYWYQQSLDQGLQFLIQYYNGEERAKGNILERFSAQQFPDLHSELNLSSLELGDSALYFCASTPGGSYNEQFFGPGTRLTVL.

This chain links TRBV18 with TRBJ2-5, with D possibly being TRBD1 (6 bases). Per the germline V gene, CDR1 is KGHSH and CDR2 is LQKENI. V was shortened by 2 bases and J by 1 base, with 8 bases between the two germline ends. The CDR3 runs to 14 residues. The CDR3: CASSPRTAQETQYF. For the CDR3, the DNA is TGTGCCAGCTCACCAAGGACAGCCCAAGAGACCCAGTACTTC.

The chain links TRBV11-3 to TRBJ1-1; possibly TRBD1 for D (5 bases). The CDR3 contains 15 residues. Per germline, CDR1 SGHNT and CDR2 YENEEA. V was shortened by 1 base and J by 4 bases, with 13 bases between the two germline ends. CDR3 in DNA: TGTGCCAGCAGCTTAGCTTCCAAGGGGATCACTGAAGCTTTCTTT. Amino acids: CASSLASKGITEAFF.

The chain has TRBV7-3 and TRBJ2-7; 7 bases map to TRBD2. The CDR3 extends over 15 amino acids. The ends lost 0 bases at V and 4 bases at J; junction bases unmatched: 6. Looked up from germline, CDR1 is SGHTA and CDR2 is FQGTGA. DNA for the CDR3: TGTGCCAGCAGCTTAACCCCGGGGGAGGGGTACGAGCAGTACTTC. Its protein is CASSLTPGEGYEQYF.

This chain joins TRBV5-4 and TRBJ2-2; 14 nucleotides line up with TRBD2. Germline V gene sequence: CDR1 SGHNT, CDR2 YYREEE (reference sequence). V lost 4 bases, J lost 5 bases, and 4 bases stayed unmatched. The CDR3 sequence is 16 residues long. The DNA of the CDR3 is TGTGCCAGCAGCGCGGGACTAGCGGGAGATACCGGGGAGCTGTTTTTT. It codes for CASSAGLAGDTGELFF.

This sequence joins TRBV7-9 and TRBJ2-7, with unresolved D. Trimming took 3 bases from V and 0 from J, leaving 3 bases between them. Germline CDR1 and CDR2: SEHNR and FQNEAQ (reference sequence). The CDR3 length is 12 residues. The DNA for the CDR3 is TGTGCCAGCAGCTTTAGCTCCTACGAGCAGTACTTC. It yields the protein CASSFSSYEQYF.

This clone came up a few times. The V and J genes are TRBV5-6 and TRBJ2-7, with no clear D. V was clipped by 1 base and J by 2 bases, with 10 bases between them. Germline V gene lookup returns CDR1 SGHDT and CDR2 YYEEEE. The CDR3 is 14 residues long. In nucleotides, the CDR3 is TGTGCCAGCAGCTTGAAGAGGAATCCCTACGAGCAGTACTTC. Residues: CASSLKRNPYEQYF.

The chain couples TRBV24-1 to TRBJ2-6, with 8 bases aligning to TRBD1. Germline V gives CDR1 KGHDR, CDR2 SFDVKD. With 3 bases clipped from V and 0 bases from J, the junction kept 6 bases outside the gene matches. The CDR3 runs to 18 residues. This CDR3 reads CATSDTWTGNSGANVLTF. CDR3 DNA sequence: TGTGCCACCAGTGATACGTGGACAGGGAACTCTGGGGCCAACGTCCTGACTTTC.